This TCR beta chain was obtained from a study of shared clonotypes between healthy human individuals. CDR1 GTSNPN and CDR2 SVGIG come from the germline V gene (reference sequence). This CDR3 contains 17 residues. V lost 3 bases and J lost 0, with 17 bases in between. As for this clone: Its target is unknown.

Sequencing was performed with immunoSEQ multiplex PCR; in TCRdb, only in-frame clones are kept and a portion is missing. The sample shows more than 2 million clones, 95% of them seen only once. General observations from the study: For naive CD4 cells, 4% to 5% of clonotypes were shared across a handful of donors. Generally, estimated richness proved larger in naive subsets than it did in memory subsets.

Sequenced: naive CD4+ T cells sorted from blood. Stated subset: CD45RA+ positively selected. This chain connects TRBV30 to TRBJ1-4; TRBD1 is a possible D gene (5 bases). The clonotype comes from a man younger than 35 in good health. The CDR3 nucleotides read TGTGCCTGGAGCACCAGGGCAGGGCGTGCAACTAATGAAAAACTGTTTTTT. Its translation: CAWSTRAGRATNEKLFF.